The clone carrying this TCR beta chain was observed a single time. The data are from a study of blood T cell repertoires in COVID-19. TCRdb's copy holds only in-frame clones and misses some; the assay was immunoSEQ multiplex PCR. This sample has about 370,000 clones, with 70% to 90% found just once. The germline V gene encodes CDR1 SEHNR and CDR2 FQNEAQ (reference sequence). Trimming took 5 bases from V and 3 from J, leaving 11 bases between them. The CDR3 runs 15 residues. The sequenced sample was peripheral blood. The V call is TRBV7-9, the J call TRBJ1-6, with D possibly matching TRBD1 (6 bases). This TCR was sampled from a woman aged 25 to 39 with COVID-19, enrolled during active disease. In nucleotides, the CDR3 is TGTGCCAGCAGCGCCCCGGGACACTATAATTCACCCCTCCACTTT. Protein product: CASSAPGHYNSPLHF.